This T cell receptor beta chain was documented in a study of T cell clonotyping in hematopoietic cell transplantation. In germline, CDR1 is MDHEN, CDR2 SYDVKM. The CDR3 sequence is 12 residues long. J lost 10 bases, V lost 6 bases, and 7 bases had no gene match. Data came from immunoSEQ multiplex PCR; TCRdb stores just in-frame clones and leaves some out. The top ten hold about 1.3% of the sample, which has over 25,000 clones, about 94% seen once. The receptor was isolated from a man over 45 in good health. Some clones in this sample may be carry-over from other donors' samples. Material: peripheral blood mononuclear cells. The V and J genes are TRBV28 and TRBJ1-1; 8 bases agree with TRBD1. The CDR3 DNA reads TGTGCCAGCAGCAGGACAGGGATCGGAGCTTTCTTT. Protein: CASSRTGIGAFF.